Following are 22 T cell receptor beta chains from one sample sequenced in a study of blood T cell repertoires in COVID-19. Produced via immunoSEQ multiplex PCR; TCRdb's table is partial and in-frame only. The sample has about 360,000 clones, about four fifths seen once; the top ten hold around 1%. Material: peripheral blood. The receptors come from a human donor with acute or convalescent COVID-19. The donor label of this sample is uncertain.

The rearrangement joins TRBV2 to TRBJ1-5, with 9 bases matching TRBD1. The junction had 10 bases not matched to a gene; V was cut back by 7 bases and J by 6 bases. CDR3 size: 15 residues. Germline V gene data show CDR1 as SNHLY and CDR2 as FYNNEI. The CDR3 DNA reads as TGTGCCAGCAACCCACAGGGGGCGCCGGGTCAGCCCCAGCATTTT. This gives the protein CASNPQGAPGQPQHF.

This chain connects TRBV28 to TRBJ1-3; D not certain. The CDR3 spans 18 residues. Per the germline V gene, CDR1 is MDHEN and CDR2 is SYDVKM. With 1 base removed from V and 0 bases from J, the gap between germline ends came to 16 bases. The CDR3 DNA reads TGTGCCAGCAGTTTATCCAATCCTACTAGGTTCTCTGGAAACACCATATATTTT. Amino acid sequence: CASSLSNPTRFSGNTIYF.

CDR3 protein: CASSPRHNSPLHF. CDR3 nucleotides: TGTGCCAGCAGCCCCCGACACAATTCACCCCTCCACTTT. V and J are TRBV7-2 and TRBJ1-6; no clear D. Looked up from germline, CDR1 is SGHTA and CDR2 is FQGNSA. CDR3 length: 13 amino acids. With 5 bases removed from V and 7 bases from J, the gap between germline ends came to 9 bases.

CDR3 DNA: TGTGCCAGCAGGAAATTACAGGGCAACGAGCAGTACTTC. Its translation is CASRKLQGNEQYF. The chain joins TRBV25-1 to TRBJ2-7; tentatively, D is TRBD1 (6 bases). Germline V gives CDR1 MGHDK, CDR2 SYGVNS. The length of the CDR3 is 13 residues. V dropped 6 bases and J dropped 5 bases, with 14 bases sitting between them.

The chain recombines TRBV7-8 with TRBJ2-1, with a weak D call TRBD1 (6 bases). Trimming pared 5 bases from V and 2 bases from J, leaving 10 bases between. Germline loops: CDR1 SGHVS, CDR2 FQNEAQ. This CDR3 contains 14 residues. CDR3 protein: CASSTRQAYNEQFF. For the CDR3, the DNA is TGTGCCAGCAGCACCAGACAGGCCTACAATGAGCAGTTCTTC.

The chain recombines TRBV7-2 with TRBJ2-7, with D possibly TRBD2 on 5 matching bases. CDR1 is SGHTA and CDR2 is FQGNSA in the germline V gene. V was pared by 0 bases and J by 0 bases, with 12 bases between. This CDR3 has 16 residues. DNA of the CDR3: TGTGCCAGCAGCTTAGCGGTAGCGATGAGCTCCTACGAGCAGTACTTC. It translates to CASSLAVAMSSYEQYF.

J is TRBJ2-7 and V is TRBV11-2; tentative D call: TRBD1 (7 bases). This CDR3 has 17 residues. V lost 0 bases and J 1 base, leaving 16 bases between the germline ends. CDR1 and CDR2 from the germline V gene are SGHAT and FQNNGV. The CDR3 is CASSLERGRGASYEQYF. CDR3 sequence (DNA): TGTGCCAGCAGCTTAGAACGGGGCAGGGGGGCTTCCTACGAGCAGTACTTC.

V and J are TRBV3-1 (or the pseudogene TRBV3-2) and TRBJ2-7; 14 positions agree with TRBD2. Germline lookup yields CDR1 LGHDT and CDR2 YNNKEL (reference sequence). The trim removed 6 bases at V and 4 bases at J, leaving 2 bases unmatched. The CDR3 runs 14 residues. In DNA form, the CDR3 reads TGTGCCAGCAGTGGGACTAGCGGGAGATACGAGCAGTACTTC. Its protein product is CASSGTSGRYEQYF.

The gene calls are TRBV15 and TRBJ1-6; 7 bases line up with TRBD1. V was pared by 5 bases and J by 6 bases, with 7 bases of the junction left unmatched. CDR1 LNHNV and CDR2 YYDKDF come from the germline V gene (reference sequence). The length of the CDR3 is 15 residues. The CDR3, as DNA: TGTGCCACCAGCGGCGGACAGGCGTTTAATTCACCCCTCCACTTT. It codes for CATSGGQAFNSPLHF.

The chain employs TRBV30 and TRBJ2-5; TRBD2 matches 9 bases. With V trimmed by 1 base and J by 0 bases, 9 bases remained unmatched. In germline, CDR1 is GTSNPN, CDR2 SVGIG (reference sequence). CDR3 length: 17 residues. The DNA for the CDR3 is TGTGCCTGGAGTGGGATAGCGGGGGACAGATACCAAGAGACCCAGTACTTC. It translates to CAWSGIAGDRYQETQYF.

This chain links TRBV6-1 with TRBJ1-1; D gene ambiguous. The V and J ends lost 0 bases and 6 bases respectively, with 8 bases between them. The CDR3 consists of 13 residues. In germline, CDR1 is MNHNS, CDR2 SASEGT. The CDR3 bases are TGTGCCAGCAGTGAAGCGTACGGGTCTGAAGCTTTCTTT. It is translated as CASSEAYGSEAFF.

The chain carries TRBV5-6 and TRBJ1-1; D possibly corresponds to TRBD1 (5 bases). Germline V lookup: CDR1 SGHDT, CDR2 YYEEEE. Deletions cut 2 bases from V and 0 bases from J, with 8 bases between. The length of the CDR3 is 14 residues. The DNA for the CDR3 is TGTGCCAGCAGCTTTCTGGACATGAACACTGAAGCTTTCTTT. Amino acids: CASSFLDMNTEAFF.

V and J are TRBV10-2 and TRBJ1-2, with D possibly matching TRBD1 (6 bases). V lost 2 bases to trimming and J lost 7 bases, with 11 bases between them. This CDR3 has 13 residues. The V gene's germline CDR1 is WSHSY and CDR2 SAAADI. The CDR3 region is CASSEGRGSGYTF. The CDR3 coding sequence is TGCGCCAGCAGTGAGGGCAGGGGAAGTGGCTACACCTTC.

The rearrangement joins TRBV29-1 to TRBJ2-1; 8 bases line up with TRBD1. Trimming cost V 3 bases and J 9 bases; bases outside gene matches: 10. Germline CDR1 SQVTM, CDR2 ANQGSEA. CDR3 length: 14 amino acids. CDR3 DNA: TGCAGCGTTGAGTTCGGACAGGGCCGGCCTGAGCAGTTCTTC. Its protein is CSVEFGQGRPEQFF.

The CDR3 DNA reads TGTGCCAGCTCCAGTTTGAGGGGGGGCCCCACTGAAGCTTTCTTT. It translates to CASSSLRGGPTEAFF. The rearrangement uses TRBV28 and TRBJ1-1; a weak D match, TRBD1 (6 bases). This CDR3 comprises 15 residues. CDR1 is MDHEN and CDR2 is SYDVKM in the germline V gene. The V end lost 8 bases, the J end lost 4 bases, and 20 bases lay between the germline ends.

The rearrangement joins TRBV7-8 to TRBJ1-4; no clear D. This CDR3 spans 16 amino acids. V lost 6 bases, J lost 0 bases, and 14 bases lay in between. Per germline, CDR1 SGHVS and CDR2 FQNEAQ. The CDR3, as DNA: TGTGCCAGCAGTCCTAAAATGGCGGCAACTAATGAAAAACTGTTTTTT. This gives the protein CASSPKMAATNEKLFF.

The chain recombines TRBV5-5 with TRBJ1-1, with D perhaps TRBD1 (6 bases). The germline V gene encodes CDR1 SGHKS and CDR2 YYEKEE (reference sequence). Trimming removed 1 base from V and 4 bases from J, with 11 bases in between. The CDR3 runs 14 residues. For the CDR3, the DNA is TGTGCCAGCAGCTTGCAGGGAGGGGGCACTGAAGCTTTCTTT. Amino acids: CASSLQGGGTEAFF.

V and J are TRBV27 and TRBJ2-7, with D tentatively TRBD1 (6 bases). CDR3 length: 14 residues. Germline-derived CDR1 and CDR2 are MNHEY and SMNVEV (reference sequence). Trimming stripped 1 base from V and 5 bases from J, with 12 bases between. The DNA for the CDR3 is TGTGCCAGCAGTTTATACAGGGTGAGCGACGAGCAGTACTTC. Translating gives CASSLYRVSDEQYF.

As regards this clone: Mismatch with germline at one junction end may stem from a read error. Other DNA sequences within the sample encode an identical CDR3. The genes are TRBV5-1 and TRBJ1-4, with 10 bases matching TRBD1. This CDR3 has 15 residues. Germline CDR1 reads SGHRS; CDR2 reads YFSETQ. DNA of the CDR3: TGCGCCAGCAGCTTGGTTTCCGGGACAGGGGAAAAACTATTTTTT. This gives the protein CASSLVSGTGEKLFF.

This chain joins TRBV6-5 and TRBJ1-2, with 8 nucleotides matching TRBD1. The germline CDR1 and CDR2 sequences are MNHEY and SVGAGI. Trimming at V came to 7 bases and at J to 5 bases, leaving 6 bases not matched to a gene. CDR3 size: 13 residues. The CDR3 DNA sequence: TGTGCCAGCACGGTGGACAGGGAATATGGCTACACCTTC. Protein product: CASTVDREYGYTF.

The chain recombines TRBV6-6 with TRBJ1-1; D unclear. The CDR3 consists of 11 residues. Trimming stripped 1 base from V and 8 bases from J, with 5 bases between. Germline lookup yields CDR1 MNHNY and CDR2 SVGAGI (reference sequence). This CDR3 reads CASSYYLEAFF. The DNA for the CDR3 is TGTGCCAGCAGTTACTACTTGGAAGCTTTCTTT.

Concerning this clone: Other DNA sequences in the sample encode the same CDR3. This chain links TRBV18 with TRBJ1-1, with D hard to call. The V end lost 3 bases, the J end lost 1 base, and 6 bases lay between the germline ends. The length of the CDR3 is 13 residues. Germline loops: CDR1 KGHSH, CDR2 LQKENI. In DNA form, the CDR3 reads TGTGCCAGCTCACCCCGACAGAACACTGAAGCTTTCTTT. This encodes CASSPRQNTEAFF.